Shown below are 11 T cell receptor beta chains from a single sample sequenced in a study of blood T cell repertoires in COVID-19. Sequencing was performed with immunoSEQ multiplex PCR; in TCRdb, only in-frame clones are kept and a portion is missing. Of about 310,000 clones listed, roughly 87% are singletons. Sequences were obtained from peripheral blood. All receptors come from a man aged 45-65 years with active or convalescent COVID-19.

V gene TRBV24-1 combines with J gene TRBJ2-1; 8 bases match TRBD2. The CDR3 loop spans 16 amino acids. The V gene's germline CDR1 is KGHDR and CDR2 SFDVKD. The V and J ends lost 4 bases and 8 bases, in that order; junction bases with no gene match: 12. The CDR3 nucleotides are TGTGCCACCAGTGACCCCGCAGCGGGAGATCGTGATGAGCAGTTCTTC. Protein sequence: CATSDPAAGDRDEQFF.

CDR3 in DNA: TGTGCCAGCAGCTTAACTGGACAGTCTGAAGCTTTCTTT. It encodes CASSLTGQSEAFF. The chain is built from TRBV7-3 and TRBJ1-1; D is possibly TRBD1 (6 bases). The V end lost 0 bases, the J end lost 6 bases, and 8 bases lay between the germline ends. Germline CDR1 SGHTA, CDR2 FQGTGA. This CDR3 has 13 amino acids.

V gene TRBV9 combines with J gene TRBJ1-1; 8 positions match TRBD1. The V gene's germline CDR1 is SGDLS and CDR2 YYNGEE. The CDR3 is 17 residues long. V trimming: 4 bases; J trimming: 1 base; junction bases outside the gene matches: 12. The CDR3 spells CASSPQGWTGWNTEAFF. CDR3 in DNA: TGTGCCAGCAGCCCCCAGGGATGGACAGGGTGGAACACTGAAGCTTTCTTT.

The J gene is TRBJ2-1, the V gene TRBV28; TRBD2 matches 7 bases. CDR1 MDHEN and CDR2 SYDVKM come from the germline V gene. V lost 3 bases to trimming and J lost 12 bases; unmatched junction nucleotides: 5. The CDR3 runs 12 residues. CDR3 sequence: CASSLARGGQFF. Written as DNA, the CDR3 is TGTGCCAGCAGTTTGGCACGCGGGGGGCAGTTCTTC.

The chain has TRBV15 and TRBJ2-3; 9 nucleotides line up with TRBD2. CDR3 size: 15 residues. The trim removed 0 bases at V and 8 bases at J, leaving 6 bases unmatched. Germline CDR1 reads LNHNV; CDR2 reads YYDKDF (reference sequence). The CDR3 coding sequence is TGTGCCACCAGCAGAGATAGGGCTAGCGGGACTACGCAGTATTTT. Its translation: CATSRDRASGTTQYF.

The chain recombines TRBV10-3 with TRBJ1-1; 10 bases line up with TRBD1. Looked up from germline, CDR1 is ENHRY and CDR2 is SYGVKD. CDR3 length: 15 residues. V dropped 8 bases and J dropped 1; count of bases not matched to a gene: 7. In DNA, the CDR3 is TGTGCCATCCGAGTGACAGGGGGCTGGAACACTGAAGCTTTCTTT. It encodes CAIRVTGGWNTEAFF.

The rearrangement joins TRBV7-9 to TRBJ2-7; 9 bases agree with TRBD1. V shed 3 bases and J 4 bases; nucleotides not matched to a gene: 4. This CDR3 has 14 residues. Germline V lookup: CDR1 SEHNR, CDR2 FQNEAQ (reference sequence). The CDR3 protein is CASSFRTGEYEQYF. The CDR3 coding sequence is TGTGCCAGCAGCTTTAGGACAGGGGAGTACGAGCAGTACTTC.

The chain has TRBV6-5 and TRBJ2-3; no firm D call. The germline V gene encodes CDR1 MNHEY and CDR2 SVGAGI. Trimming removed 2 bases at V and 4 bases at J, with 16 bases between. The CDR3 loop spans 16 amino acids. CDR3 sequence (DNA): TGTGCCAGCAGTTACATCGACCCTGGCGGCCCAGATACGCAGTATTTT. This encodes CASSYIDPGGPDTQYF.

The CDR3 DNA is TGTGCCAGCAGCTCAGGGGCTAACTATGGCTACACCTTC. It is translated as CASSSGANYGYTF. The V gene is TRBV3-1 (or the pseudogene TRBV3-2), the J gene TRBJ1-2, with a tentative D call TRBD1 (6 bases). The CDR3 covers 13 residues. V dropped 5 bases and J dropped 0 bases, with 7 bases sitting between them. Germline V CDR1 and CDR2: LGHDT, YNNKEL (reference sequence).

This chain joins TRBV7-9 and TRBJ2-7; 8 bases line up with TRBD1. The germline gives CDR1 SEHNR, CDR2 FQNEAQ (reference sequence). This CDR3 is built from 14 residues. V gave up 5 bases and J gave up 5 bases; unmatched junction bases: 8. CDR3 nucleotide sequence: TGTGCCAGCAGCCGGGACAGGATTGATCACGAGCAGTACTTC. Translating it yields CASSRDRIDHEQYF.

The chain couples TRBV7-3 to TRBJ2-4; D is uncertain. CDR1 and CDR2 from the germline V gene are SGHTA and FQGTGA. The CDR3 covers 15 residues. V lost 4 bases and J lost 1, with 11 bases in between. CDR3 residues: CASSCLIVAKNIQYF. The DNA for the CDR3 is TGTGCCAGCAGCTGCCTAATTGTCGCCAAAAACATTCAGTACTTC.